This T cell receptor (beta chain) came from a study of beta chain features in type 1 diabetes. Study results and caveats: Patients with Type 1 diabetes showed moderately but significantly shorter TCRB CDR3s in all four CD4+ subsets.

For this clone: As yet, its antigen is unknown.

All of the isolated RNA was reverse transcribed, so expressed TCRB transcripts were sequenced. Profiled with immunoSEQ multiplex PCR; TCRdb holds only in-frame clones, not every one. The sample includes around 130,000 clones, around 10% of them seen just once. Sorting gave populations that all exceeded 98% purity. The CDR3 length is 15 residues. V gave up 5 bases and J gave up 4 bases, with 16 bases separating them. CDR1 SGHVS and CDR2 FQNEAQ come from the germline V gene. The V gene is TRBV7-8, the J gene TRBJ2-3; D possibly corresponds to TRBD1 (5 bases). The TCR comes from a man aged 25 to 45 with type 1 diabetes. Sequences were obtained from central memory CD4+ T cells from blood. The DNA for the CDR3 is TGTGCCAGCAGCCCTCAAGGGGCAGGGCCAGATACGCAGTATTTT. Protein product: CASSPQGAGPDTQYF.